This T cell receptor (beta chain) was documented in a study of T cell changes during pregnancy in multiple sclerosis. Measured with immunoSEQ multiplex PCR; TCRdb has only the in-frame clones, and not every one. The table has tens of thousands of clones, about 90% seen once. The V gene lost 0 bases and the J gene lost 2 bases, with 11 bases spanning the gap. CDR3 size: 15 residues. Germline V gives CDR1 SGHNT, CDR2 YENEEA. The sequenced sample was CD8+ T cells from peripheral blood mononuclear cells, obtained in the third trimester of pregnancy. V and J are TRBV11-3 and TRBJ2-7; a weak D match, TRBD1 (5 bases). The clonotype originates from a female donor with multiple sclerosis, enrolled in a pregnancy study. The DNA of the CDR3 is TGTGCCAGCAGCTTAGAAGGGGCTCCGCCCTACGAGCAGTACTTC. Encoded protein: CASSLEGAPPYEQYF.